The entry below gives a single T cell receptor beta chain sequence along with its context. What it binds is not known. The data were obtained in a study of T-cell reconstitution after alpha-beta-depleted transplantation in children. Study-wide results and caveats: As was reported, about two months after transplant, alpha-beta T cells came from several hundred expanded graft clones. Recipient T cells and thymic progenitors that survived were the source of the high TCRbeta diversity seen at day 60 in some patients. T-cell numbers and diversity, one year after transplant, stemmed largely from T cells that were newly produced.

Preparation of the TCRbeta library was carried out with unique molecular identifiers. A single record per CDR3 protein comes from TCRdb applying MiXCR to the PCR reads. The data contain 200,000 to 250,000 distinct CDR3 sequences, roughly 8.1% of them singletons. CDR1 and CDR2 (germline): MGHDK, SYGVNS. Unmatched junction bases numbered 2, after V lost 8 bases and J lost 4 bases. This CDR3 is 13 amino acids long. This clonotype was obtained from a male patient aged 2 to 10 who had a stem cell transplant for acute myeloid leukemia, so the T cells may come from the graft donor. The material sequenced was PBMCs, mostly from graft donor cells, taken 360 days after TCRalphabeta/CD19-depleted stem cell transplant. The chain is built from TRBV25-1 and TRBJ1-6, with 7 bases fitting TRBD1. CDR3 coding DNA: TGTGCCAGCTCGGGACAGTATAATTCACCCCTCCACTTT. This sequence encodes CASSGQYNSPLHF.